The 29 T cell receptor beta chains listed next were all sequenced from one sample in a study of blood T cell repertoires in COVID-19. Here immunoSEQ multiplex PCR was the method, and the copy in TCRdb shows in-frame clones only, minus some. Among tens of thousands of clones, 85% to 90% were seen once, and the ten largest hold more than 13%. Sequenced: peripheral blood. These receptors all stem from a human donor in a cohort sampled during active COVID-19.

This chain uses TRBV29-1 with TRBJ2-1, with 8 bases matching TRBD1. Germline trimming cut 6 bases from V and 4 bases from J; bases unmatched to any gene: 8. Germline V gene lookup returns CDR1 SQVTM and CDR2 ANQGSEA. CDR3 length: 14 amino acids. CDR3 residues: CSVGRQGSYNEQFF. The CDR3 DNA sequence: TGCAGCGTGGGTAGACAGGGGAGTTACAATGAGCAGTTCTTC.

The DNA of the CDR3 is TGCGCCAGCAGCCAACTCGGGACAGGGAGGGATGAGCAGTTCTTC. Translation gives CASSQLGTGRDEQFF. J is TRBJ2-1 and V is TRBV4-1, with 9 bases identical to TRBD1. The trim removed 2 bases at V and 8 bases at J, leaving 7 bases unmatched. From germline, CDR1 is MGHRA and CDR2 YSYEKL. The length of the CDR3 is 15 residues.

The chain employs TRBV6-5 and TRBJ1-2, with D tentatively TRBD1 (6 bases). The CDR3 has 11 amino acids. Per germline, CDR1 MNHEY and CDR2 SVGAGI. The V and J ends lost 10 bases and 4 bases respectively, with 10 bases between them. For the CDR3, the DNA is TGTGCCACCCAGGGGCTCTATGGCTACACCTTC. Translating it yields CATQGLYGYTF.

As DNA, the CDR3 is TGTGCCAGCAGCATAACAGAGTACAATGAGCAGTTCTTC. Translated: CASSITEYNEQFF. The chain recombines TRBV5-8 with TRBJ2-1; no clear D. The CDR3 sequence is 13 residues long. Germline V gene sequence: CDR1 SGHTS, CDR2 YDEGEE. The V gene lost 4 bases and the J gene lost 4 bases, with 9 bases spanning the gap.

The chain is built from TRBV3-1 (or the pseudogene TRBV3-2) and TRBJ2-2; TRBD2 matches 16 bases. With 6 bases clipped from V and 7 bases from J, the junction kept 11 bases outside the gene matches. This CDR3 contains 18 residues. Germline lookup yields CDR1 LGHDT and CDR2 YNNKEL (reference sequence). The CDR3 reads CASSLGTSGGAVGGELFF. CDR3 DNA: TGTGCCAGCAGTCTTGGGACTAGCGGGGGGGCAGTCGGCGGGGAGCTGTTTTTT.

The chain uses TRBV3-1 (or the pseudogene TRBV3-2) and TRBJ2-5; D gene unclear. Germline V gene sequence: CDR1 LGHDT, CDR2 YNNKEL (reference sequence). This CDR3 contains 14 residues. The V end was cut by 1 base, the J end by 2 bases, with 8 bases between. CDR3 nucleotide sequence: TGTGCCAGCAGCCAAGTGGGCTTACAAGAGACCCAGTACTTC. Encoded protein: CASSQVGLQETQYF.

The CDR3 DNA reads TGTGCCAGCAGCCCCCGTCCTAGCGCGCGCTCTGGGGCCAACGTCCTGACTTTC. It specifies CASSPRPSARSGANVLTF. The rearrangement uses TRBV9 and TRBJ2-6, with a weak D call TRBD2 (6 bases). The CDR3 is 18 residues long. Trimming took off 4 bases at V and 0 bases at J, with 17 bases between the two ends. Germline values: CDR1 SGDLS, CDR2 YYNGEE.

This sequence joins TRBV29-1 and TRBJ1-1, with a possible D match to TRBD1 (5 bases). CDR1 SQVTM and CDR2 ANQGSEA come from the germline V gene. The V end was cut by 4 bases, the J end by 4 bases, with 10 bases between. The CDR3 length is 12 residues. The CDR3 nucleotides read TGCAGCGTTGGGCAGGGTGGCACTGAAGCTTTCTTT. Protein: CSVGQGGTEAFF.

This chain connects TRBV4-2 to TRBJ1-1; D gene uncertain. The CDR3 loop spans 13 amino acids. Germline lookup yields CDR1 LGHNA and CDR2 YNFKEQ. Trimming left V 4 bases short and J 1 base short, with 7 bases between. CDR3 sequence: CASSRTRNTEAFF. The CDR3 DNA sequence: TGTGCCAGCAGCCGAACCAGGAACACTGAAGCTTTCTTT.

The table lists this clone with a count of one. This chain joins TRBV18 and TRBJ2-7; 10 bases fit TRBD2. Trimming took 0 bases from V and 3 from J; bases not matched to a gene: 8. CDR3 size: 17 residues. From germline, CDR1 is KGHSH and CDR2 LQKENI. The CDR3 loop reads CASSPPMGLAKNYEQYF. The CDR3, as DNA: TGTGCCAGCTCACCACCGATGGGACTAGCGAAAAACTACGAGCAGTACTTC.

The rearrangement links TRBV11-3 to TRBJ2-1; 10 bases match TRBD1. The CDR3 sequence is 15 residues long. With V trimmed by 5 bases and J by 5 bases, 6 bases remained unmatched. The V gene's germline CDR1 is SGHNT and CDR2 YENEEA. CDR3 in amino acids: CASSRGGTGDNEQFF. Here the CDR3 DNA reads TGTGCCAGCAGCAGAGGCGGGACAGGGGACAATGAGCAGTTCTTC.

This clone was observed a single time. V is TRBV6-5 and J is TRBJ2-7, with a possible D match to TRBD2 (5 bases). The V gene lost 8 bases and the J gene lost 3 bases, with 11 bases spanning the gap. Germline CDR1 MNHEY, CDR2 SVGAGI. This CDR3 is 12 amino acids long. CDR3 residues: CASGPAGYEQYF. Here the CDR3 DNA reads TGTGCCAGCGGACCCGCGGGCTACGAGCAGTACTTC.

V usage is TRBV4-3 and J usage is TRBJ2-3; tentatively, D is TRBD1 (5 bases). The CDR3 has 16 amino acids. CDR1 LGHNA and CDR2 YSLEER come from the germline V gene. The V gene lost 1 base and the J gene lost 2 bases, with 13 bases spanning the gap. The CDR3 here is CASSQVTGVTTDTQYF. CDR3 DNA: TGCGCCAGCAGCCAAGTAACAGGAGTAACCACAGATACGCAGTATTTT.

The chain links TRBV13 to TRBJ2-5, with TRBD2 identical over 8 bases. Germline lookup yields CDR1 PRHDT and CDR2 FYEKMQ (reference sequence). The CDR3 is 15 residues long. V shed 5 bases, J shed 4 bases, and the junction held 9 bases outside the gene matches. The CDR3 DNA reads as TGTGCCAGCAGCCCTCAGGGTAGCGGGGTAGAGACCCAGTACTTC. Its protein is CASSPQGSGVETQYF.

This chain connects TRBV9 to TRBJ1-2; TRBD1 matches at 7 bases. This CDR3 has 16 amino acids. Germline V gene lookup returns CDR1 SGDLS and CDR2 YYNGEE. The J segment lost 6 bases and the V segment lost 4 bases, leaving 15 bases of the junction unmatched. The CDR3 reads CASSPKTGNGLNGYTF. As DNA, the CDR3 is TGTGCCAGCAGCCCAAAGACAGGGAATGGGCTCAATGGCTACACCTTC.

This chain connects TRBV6-6 to TRBJ1-6; 7 bases fit TRBD1. Per the germline V gene, CDR1 is MNHNY and CDR2 is SVGAGI (reference sequence). V was clipped by 7 bases and J by 6 bases; unmatched bases: 6. This CDR3 contains 14 residues. CDR3 DNA sequence: TGTGCCAGCATTCCGACAGGGTCTAATTCACCCCTCCACTTT. Protein product: CASIPTGSNSPLHF.

V and J are TRBV9 and TRBJ1-4; 10 bases fit TRBD1. The V gene's germline CDR1 is SGDLS and CDR2 YYNGEE. This CDR3 contains 14 residues. Germline trimming cut 3 bases from V and 7 bases from J; bases unmatched to any gene: 3. The CDR3 coding sequence is TGTGCCAGCAGCGAGACAGGGGGCTTTGAAAAACTGTTTTTT. Translated, it gives CASSETGGFEKLFF.

This chain joins TRBV18 and TRBJ1-5, with D possibly being TRBD1 (6 bases). V shed 3 bases and J shed 7 bases, with 16 bases lying between them. This CDR3 spans 15 amino acids. In germline, CDR1 is KGHSH, CDR2 LQKENI. The DNA of the CDR3 is TGTGCCAGCTCACCTCAGGACAGACAGGTACAGCCCCAGCATTTT. It codes for CASSPQDRQVQPQHF.

The CDR3 DNA reads as TGCGCCAGCAGCCTAGGTACGACAGGGAGTATCAGGGCTTTCTTT. Residues: CASSLGTTGSIRAFF. The chain uses TRBV4-1 and TRBJ1-1, with 7 bases lining up with TRBD1. CDR1 is MGHRA and CDR2 is YSYEKL in the germline V gene. With V trimmed by 4 bases and J by 11 bases, 16 bases remained unmatched. This CDR3 is built from 15 residues.

The genes are TRBV19 and TRBJ2-7, with D possibly matching TRBD1 (6 bases). Germline CDR1 and CDR2: LNHDA and SQIVND (reference sequence). V shed 6 bases and J shed 1 base, with 16 bases lying between them. This CDR3 region has 15 residues. The CDR3 loop reads CASRLTTGSSYEQYF. CDR3 nucleotide sequence: TGTGCCAGTAGATTGACGACAGGATCATCCTACGAGCAGTACTTC.

This clone was seen more than once but under ten times. The chain is built from TRBV6-1 and TRBJ1-5, with TRBD1 as a possible D gene (5 bases). CDR3 length: 16 amino acids. CDR1 MNHNS and CDR2 SASEGT come from the germline V gene. Trimming cost V 3 bases and J 9 bases, with 21 bases left between them. CDR3 DNA sequence: TGTGCCAGCAGTGAGGGCCCCCACGGGGGGTGGTCGCCCCAGCATTTT. Protein: CASSEGPHGGWSPQHF.

The J gene is TRBJ1-1, the V gene TRBV3-1 (or the pseudogene TRBV3-2); 7 bases match TRBD1. V was clipped by 4 bases and J by 1 base; unmatched bases: 6. Germline V gives CDR1 LGHDT, CDR2 YNNKEL (reference sequence). The CDR3 has 15 amino acids. The CDR3 nucleotides are TGTGCCAGCAGCCCGACAGGGACAGCGAACACTGAAGCTTTCTTT. Residues: CASSPTGTANTEAFF.

The chain uses TRBV7-9 and TRBJ1-3; 11 nucleotides line up with TRBD1. The germline CDR1 and CDR2 sequences are SEHNR and FQNEAQ (reference sequence). This CDR3 region has 18 residues. Germline trimming cut 5 bases from V and 0 bases from J; bases unmatched to any gene: 9. Here the CDR3 DNA reads TGTGCCAGCAGCCGAGGACAGGGGGCCCCCTACTCTGGAAACACCATATATTTT. Translated: CASSRGQGAPYSGNTIYF.

This rearrangement joins TRBV9 to TRBJ2-7; D is uncertain. The germline V gene has CDR1 SGDLS and CDR2 YYNGEE. CDR3 length: 14 amino acids. V shed 0 bases and J shed 1 base, with 8 bases lying between them. DNA of the CDR3: TGTGCCAGCAGCGTAGCACCAGATTCCTACGAGCAGTACTTC. It is translated as CASSVAPDSYEQYF.

The rearrangement uses TRBV12-3 or TRBV12-4 and TRBJ2-7; TRBD1 aligns across 7 bases. Germline trimming cut 5 bases from V and 0 bases from J; bases unmatched to any gene: 1. The CDR3 totals 13 residues. The CDR3 sequence is CASSGDSSYEQYF. Written as DNA, the CDR3 is TGTGCCAGCAGTGGGGACAGCTCCTACGAGCAGTACTTC.

The chain carries TRBV7-9 and TRBJ2-1; 11 bases align to TRBD2. Per the germline V gene, CDR1 is SEHNR and CDR2 is FQNEAQ (reference sequence). The CDR3 is made up of 15 amino acids. Germline trimming cut 1 base from V and 7 bases from J; bases unmatched to any gene: 3. The CDR3 spells CASSLEASGGNEQFF. The CDR3 DNA follows: TGTGCCAGCAGCTTAGAGGCTAGCGGGGGGAATGAGCAGTTCTTC. The full variable domain, rest sourced from reference TRBV7-9 and TRBJ2-1, is DTGVSQNPRHKITKRGQNVTFRCDPISEHNRLYWYRQTLGQGPEFLTYFQNEAQLEKSRLLSDRFSAERPKGSFSTLEIQRTEQGDSAMYLCASSLEASGGNEQFFGPGTRLTVL.

Here the CDR3 DNA reads TGTGCCAGCAGCCAAGATCTTGGGACAGGGATGTTTGGGGCAGACACTGAAGCTTTCTTT. Amino acid sequence: CASSQDLGTGMFGADTEAFF. This sequence joins TRBV4-2 and TRBJ1-1, with 9 bases fitting TRBD1. V dropped 0 bases and J dropped 3; count of bases not matched to a gene: 17. The CDR3 has 20 amino acids. CDR1 is LGHNA, CDR2 YNFKEQ, per germline.

V is TRBV9 and J is TRBJ1-1; 10 bases match TRBD1. V trimming: 4 bases; J trimming: 10 bases; junction bases outside the gene matches: 13. CDR1 is SGDLS and CDR2 is YYNGEE in the germline V gene. The CDR3 has 15 residues. The DNA for the CDR3 is TGTGCCAGCAGCACTCACCGGGACAGGGGAGTTGGAGCTTTCTTT. The encoded protein is CASSTHRDRGVGAFF.

V is TRBV7-8 and J is TRBJ2-7, with D tentatively TRBD1 (6 bases). Trimming took 5 bases from V and 3 from J, leaving 8 bases between them. CDR1 SGHVS and CDR2 FQNEAQ come from the germline V gene. The CDR3 covers 12 residues. Here the CDR3 DNA reads TGTGCCAGCAGCAGGGACAACTACGAGCAGTACTTC. It specifies CASSRDNYEQYF.